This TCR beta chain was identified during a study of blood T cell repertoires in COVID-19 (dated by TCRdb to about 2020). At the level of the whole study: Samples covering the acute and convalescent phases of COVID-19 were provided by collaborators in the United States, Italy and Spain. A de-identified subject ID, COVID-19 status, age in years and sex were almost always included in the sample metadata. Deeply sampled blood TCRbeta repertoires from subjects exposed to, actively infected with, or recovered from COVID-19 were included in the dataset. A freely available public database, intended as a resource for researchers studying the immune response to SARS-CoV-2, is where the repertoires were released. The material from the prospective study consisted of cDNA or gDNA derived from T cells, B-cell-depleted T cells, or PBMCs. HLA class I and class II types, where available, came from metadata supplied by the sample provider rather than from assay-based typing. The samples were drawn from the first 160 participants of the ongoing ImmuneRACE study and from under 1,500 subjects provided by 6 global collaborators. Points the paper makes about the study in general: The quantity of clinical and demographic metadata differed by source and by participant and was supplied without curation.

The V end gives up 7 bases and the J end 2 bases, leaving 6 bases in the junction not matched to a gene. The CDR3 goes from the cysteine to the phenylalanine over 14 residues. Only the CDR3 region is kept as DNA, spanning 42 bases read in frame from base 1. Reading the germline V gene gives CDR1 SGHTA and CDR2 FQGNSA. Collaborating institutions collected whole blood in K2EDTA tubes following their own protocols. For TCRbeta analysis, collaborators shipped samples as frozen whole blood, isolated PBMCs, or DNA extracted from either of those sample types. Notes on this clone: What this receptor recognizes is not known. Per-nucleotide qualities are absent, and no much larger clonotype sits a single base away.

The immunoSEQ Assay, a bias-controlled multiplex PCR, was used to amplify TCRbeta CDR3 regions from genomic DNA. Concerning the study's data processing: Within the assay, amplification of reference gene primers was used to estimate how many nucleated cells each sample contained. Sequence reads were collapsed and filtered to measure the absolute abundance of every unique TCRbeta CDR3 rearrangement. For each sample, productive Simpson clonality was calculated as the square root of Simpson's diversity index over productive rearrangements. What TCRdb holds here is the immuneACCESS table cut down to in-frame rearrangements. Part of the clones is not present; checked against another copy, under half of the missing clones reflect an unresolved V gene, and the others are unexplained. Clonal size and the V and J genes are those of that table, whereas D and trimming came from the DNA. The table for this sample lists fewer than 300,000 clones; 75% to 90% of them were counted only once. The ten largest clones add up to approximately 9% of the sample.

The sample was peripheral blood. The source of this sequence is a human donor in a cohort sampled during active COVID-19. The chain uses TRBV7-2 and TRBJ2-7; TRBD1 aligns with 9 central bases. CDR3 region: CASKIRDRAYEQYF. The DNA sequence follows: TGTGCCAGCAAAATCCGGGACAGGGCCTACGAGCAGTACTTC.